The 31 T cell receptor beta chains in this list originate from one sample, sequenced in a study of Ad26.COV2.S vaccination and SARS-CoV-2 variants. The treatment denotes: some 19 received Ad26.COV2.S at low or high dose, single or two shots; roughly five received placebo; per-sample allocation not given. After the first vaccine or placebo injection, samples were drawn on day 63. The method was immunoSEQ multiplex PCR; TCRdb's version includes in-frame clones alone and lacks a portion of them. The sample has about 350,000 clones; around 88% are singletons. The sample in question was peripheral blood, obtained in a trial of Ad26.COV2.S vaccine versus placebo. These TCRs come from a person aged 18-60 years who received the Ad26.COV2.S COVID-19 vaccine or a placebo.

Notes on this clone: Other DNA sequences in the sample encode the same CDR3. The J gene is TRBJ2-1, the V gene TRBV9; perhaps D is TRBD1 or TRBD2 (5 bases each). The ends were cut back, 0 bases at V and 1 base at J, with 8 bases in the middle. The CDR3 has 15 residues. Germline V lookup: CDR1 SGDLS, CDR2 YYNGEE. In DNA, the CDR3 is TGTGCCAGCAGCGTAGCTGGGGGTTCCTACAATGAGCAGTTCTTC. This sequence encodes CASSVAGGSYNEQFF. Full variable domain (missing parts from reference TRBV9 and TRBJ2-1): DSGVTQTPKHLITATGQRVTLRCSPRSGDLSVYWYQQSLDQGLQFLIQYYNGEERAKGNILERFSAQQFPDLHSELNLSSLELGDSALYFCASSVAGGSYNEQFFGPGTRLTVL.

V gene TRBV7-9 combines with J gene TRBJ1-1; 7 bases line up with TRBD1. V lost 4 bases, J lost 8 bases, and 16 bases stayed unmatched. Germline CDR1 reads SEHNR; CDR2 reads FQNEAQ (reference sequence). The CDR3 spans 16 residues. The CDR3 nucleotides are TGTGCCAGCAGCTCAGGGGGGCAAGAATTCTTGAAAGAAGCTTTCTTT. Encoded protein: CASSSGGQEFLKEAFF.

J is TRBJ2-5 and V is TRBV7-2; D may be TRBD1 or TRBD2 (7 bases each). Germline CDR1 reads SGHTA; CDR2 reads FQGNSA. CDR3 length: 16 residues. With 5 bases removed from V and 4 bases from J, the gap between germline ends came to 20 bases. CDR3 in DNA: TGTGCCAGCAGCGGGGGAGGGAGGTCAGGGGGAGAGACCCAGTACTTC. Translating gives CASSGGGRSGGETQYF.

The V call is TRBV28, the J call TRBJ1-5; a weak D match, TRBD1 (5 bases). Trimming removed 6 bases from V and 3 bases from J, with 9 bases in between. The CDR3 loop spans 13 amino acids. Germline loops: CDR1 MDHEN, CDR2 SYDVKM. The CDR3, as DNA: TGTGCCAGCAGGTCAGGGCTCAATCAGCCCCAGCATTTT. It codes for CASRSGLNQPQHF.

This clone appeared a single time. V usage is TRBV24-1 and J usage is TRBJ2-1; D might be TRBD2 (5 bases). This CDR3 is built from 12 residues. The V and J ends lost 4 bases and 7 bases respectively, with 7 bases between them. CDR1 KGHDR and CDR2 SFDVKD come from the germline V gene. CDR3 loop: CATSERGNEQFF. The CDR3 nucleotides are TGTGCCACCAGTGAAAGAGGGAATGAGCAGTTCTTC.

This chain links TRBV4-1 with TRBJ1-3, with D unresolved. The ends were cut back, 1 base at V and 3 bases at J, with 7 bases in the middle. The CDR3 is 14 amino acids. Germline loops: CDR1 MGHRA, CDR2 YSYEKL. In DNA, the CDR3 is TGCGCCAGCAGCCAAGTCTGGGATGGAAACACCATATATTTT. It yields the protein CASSQVWDGNTIYF.

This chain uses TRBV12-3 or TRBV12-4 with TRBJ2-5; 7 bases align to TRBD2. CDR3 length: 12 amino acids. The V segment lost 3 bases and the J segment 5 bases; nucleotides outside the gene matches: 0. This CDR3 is CASSFGGETQYF. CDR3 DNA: TGTGCCAGCAGTTTCGGGGGGGAGACCCAGTACTTC.

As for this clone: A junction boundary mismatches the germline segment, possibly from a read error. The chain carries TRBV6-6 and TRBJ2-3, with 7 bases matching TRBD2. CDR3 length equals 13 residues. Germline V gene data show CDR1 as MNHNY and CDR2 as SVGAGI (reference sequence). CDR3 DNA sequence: TGTGCCAGCAGCGCTAGACTAGCAGAAACGCAGTATTTT. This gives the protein CASSARLAETQYF.

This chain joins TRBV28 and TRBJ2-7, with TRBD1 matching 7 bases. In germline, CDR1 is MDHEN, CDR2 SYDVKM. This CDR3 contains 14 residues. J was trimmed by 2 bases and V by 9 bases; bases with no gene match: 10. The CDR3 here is CASVRTGETYEQYF. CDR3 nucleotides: TGTGCCAGTGTACGGACAGGAGAAACCTACGAGCAGTACTTC.

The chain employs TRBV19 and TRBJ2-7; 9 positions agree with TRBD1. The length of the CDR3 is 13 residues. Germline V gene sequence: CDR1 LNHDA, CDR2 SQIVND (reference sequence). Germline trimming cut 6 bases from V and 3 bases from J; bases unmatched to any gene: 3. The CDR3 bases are TGTGCCAGTAGGGGACAGGGCGACTACGAGCAGTACTTC. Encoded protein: CASRGQGDYEQYF.

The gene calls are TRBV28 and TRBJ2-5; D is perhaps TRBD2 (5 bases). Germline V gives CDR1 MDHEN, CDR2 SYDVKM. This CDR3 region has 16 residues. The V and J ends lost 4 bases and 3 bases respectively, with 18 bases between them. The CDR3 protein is CASSYGELLVKETQYF. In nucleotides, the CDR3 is TGTGCCAGCAGTTACGGGGAGCTCCTGGTGAAAGAGACCCAGTACTTC.

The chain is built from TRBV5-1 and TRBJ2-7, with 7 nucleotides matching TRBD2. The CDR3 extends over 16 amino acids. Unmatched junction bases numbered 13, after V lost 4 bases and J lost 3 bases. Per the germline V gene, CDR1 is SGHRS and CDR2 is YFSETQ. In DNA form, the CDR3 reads TGCGCCAGCAGCCGATCTAGCGGCACGGGGGGCTACGAGCAGTACTTC. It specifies CASSRSSGTGGYEQYF.

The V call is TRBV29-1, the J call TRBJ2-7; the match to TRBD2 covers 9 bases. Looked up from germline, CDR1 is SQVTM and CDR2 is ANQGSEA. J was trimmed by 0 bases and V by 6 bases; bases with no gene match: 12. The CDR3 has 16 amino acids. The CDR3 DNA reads TGCAGCGTCAAACCAACGTATAGCGGGAGCTCCTACGAGCAGTACTTC. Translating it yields CSVKPTYSGSSYEQYF.

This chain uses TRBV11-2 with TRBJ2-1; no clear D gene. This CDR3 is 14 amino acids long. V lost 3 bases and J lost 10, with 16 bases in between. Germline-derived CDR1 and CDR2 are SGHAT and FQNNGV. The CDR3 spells CASSFGVGAKEQFF. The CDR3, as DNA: TGTGCCAGCAGCTTTGGGGTAGGTGCCAAAGAGCAGTTCTTC. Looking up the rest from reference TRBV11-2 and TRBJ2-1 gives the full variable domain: EAGVAQSPRYKIIEKRQSVAFWCNPISGHATLYWYQQILGQGPKLLIQFQNNGVVDDSQLPKDRFSAERLKGVDSTLKIQPAKLEDSAVYLCASSFGVGAKEQFFGPGTRLTVL.

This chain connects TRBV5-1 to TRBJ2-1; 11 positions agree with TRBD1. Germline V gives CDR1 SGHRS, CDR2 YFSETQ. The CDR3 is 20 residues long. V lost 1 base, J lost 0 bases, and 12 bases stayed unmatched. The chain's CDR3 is CASSLPPGQGVYSSYNEQFF. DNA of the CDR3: TGCGCCAGCAGCTTGCCACCGGGACAGGGGGTCTATAGCTCCTACAATGAGCAGTTCTTC.

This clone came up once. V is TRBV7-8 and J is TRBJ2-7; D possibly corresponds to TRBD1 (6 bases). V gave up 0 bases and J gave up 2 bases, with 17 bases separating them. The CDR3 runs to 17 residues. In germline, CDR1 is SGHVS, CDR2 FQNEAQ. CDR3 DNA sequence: TGTGCCAGCAGCTTAGCGCGTTGGACAGAAAAGCCCTACGAGCAGTACTTC. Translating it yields CASSLARWTEKPYEQYF. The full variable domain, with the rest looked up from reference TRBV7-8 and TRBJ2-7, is GAGVSQSPRYKVAKRGQDVALRCDPISGHVSLFWYQQALGQGPEFLTYFQNEAQLDKSGLPSDRFFAERPEGSVSTLKIQRTQQEDSAVYLCASSLARWTEKPYEQYFGPGTRLTVT.

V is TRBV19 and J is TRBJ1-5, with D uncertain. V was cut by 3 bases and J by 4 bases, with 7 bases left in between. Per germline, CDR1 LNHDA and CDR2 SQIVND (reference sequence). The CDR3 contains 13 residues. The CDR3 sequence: CASSIWSNQPQHF. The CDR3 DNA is TGTGCCAGTAGTATTTGGTCGAATCAGCCCCAGCATTTT.

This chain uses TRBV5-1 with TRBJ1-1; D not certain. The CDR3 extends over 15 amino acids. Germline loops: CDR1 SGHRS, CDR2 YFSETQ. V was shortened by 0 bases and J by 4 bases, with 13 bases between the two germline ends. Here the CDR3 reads CASSLALGSVTEAFF. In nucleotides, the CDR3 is TGCGCCAGCAGCTTGGCCCTAGGAAGCGTCACTGAAGCTTTCTTT.

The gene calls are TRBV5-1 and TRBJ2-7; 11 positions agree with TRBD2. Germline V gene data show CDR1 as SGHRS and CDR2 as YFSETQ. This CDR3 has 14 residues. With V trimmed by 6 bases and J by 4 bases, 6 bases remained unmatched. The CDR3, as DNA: TGCGCCAGCACACCAGGGACTAGCGGATACGAGCAGTACTTC. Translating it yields CASTPGTSGYEQYF.

CDR3 DNA: TGTGCCTGGAGCACTGGGTGGTTGGGCACAGATACGCAGTATTTT. Its translation is CAWSTGWLGTDTQYF. J is TRBJ2-3 and V is TRBV30, with D unresolved. The CDR3 consists of 15 residues. V was pared by 3 bases and J by 1 base, with 14 bases between. In germline, CDR1 is GTSNPN, CDR2 SVGIG (reference sequence).

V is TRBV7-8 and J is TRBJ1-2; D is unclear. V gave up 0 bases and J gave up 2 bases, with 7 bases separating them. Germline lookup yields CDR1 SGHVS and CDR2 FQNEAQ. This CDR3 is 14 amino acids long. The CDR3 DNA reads TGTGCCAGCAGCTTAGCAGGGTTCAACTATGGCTACACCTTC. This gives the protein CASSLAGFNYGYTF.

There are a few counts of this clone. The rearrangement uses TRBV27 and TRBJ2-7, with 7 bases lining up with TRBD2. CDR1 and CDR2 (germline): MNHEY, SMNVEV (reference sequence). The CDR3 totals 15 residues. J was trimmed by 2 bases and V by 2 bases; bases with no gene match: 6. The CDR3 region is CASSLRASGTYEQYF. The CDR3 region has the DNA TGTGCCAGCAGTTTAAGGGCTAGCGGTACCTACGAGCAGTACTTC.

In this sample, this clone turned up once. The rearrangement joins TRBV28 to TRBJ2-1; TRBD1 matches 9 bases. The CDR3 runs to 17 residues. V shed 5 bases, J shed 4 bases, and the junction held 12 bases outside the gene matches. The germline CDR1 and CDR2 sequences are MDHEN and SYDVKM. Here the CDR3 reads CASSDPRPGQGYNEQFF. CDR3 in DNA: TGTGCCAGCAGTGACCCCCGGCCGGGACAGGGTTACAATGAGCAGTTCTTC.

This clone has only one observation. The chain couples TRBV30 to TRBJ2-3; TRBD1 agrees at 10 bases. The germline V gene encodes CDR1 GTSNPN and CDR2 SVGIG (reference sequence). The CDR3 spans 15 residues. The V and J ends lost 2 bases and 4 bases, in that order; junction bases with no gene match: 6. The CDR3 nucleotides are TGTGCCTGGAGTAGGGACAGGGGTGGGTCAGATACGCAGTATTTT. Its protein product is CAWSRDRGGSDTQYF. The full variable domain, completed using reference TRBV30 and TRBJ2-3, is SQTIHQWPATLVQPVGSPLSLECTVEGTSNPNLYWYRQAAGRGLQLLFYSVGIGQISSEVPQNLSASRPQDRQFILSSKKLLLSDSGFYLCAWSRDRGGSDTQYFGPGTRLTVL.

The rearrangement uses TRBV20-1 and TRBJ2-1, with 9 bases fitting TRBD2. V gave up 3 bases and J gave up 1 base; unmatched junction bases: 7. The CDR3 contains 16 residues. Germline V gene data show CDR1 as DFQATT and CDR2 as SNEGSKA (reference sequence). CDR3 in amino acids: CSASGDTSGSYNEQFF. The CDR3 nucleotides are TGCAGTGCTAGTGGGGATACTAGCGGGTCCTACAATGAGCAGTTCTTC.

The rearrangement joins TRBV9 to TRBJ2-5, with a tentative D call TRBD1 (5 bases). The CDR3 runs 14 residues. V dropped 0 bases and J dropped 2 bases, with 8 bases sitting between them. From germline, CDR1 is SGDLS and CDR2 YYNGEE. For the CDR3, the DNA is TGTGCCAGCAGCGTAGAGCCAGGGCAAGAGACCCAGTACTTC. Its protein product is CASSVEPGQETQYF.

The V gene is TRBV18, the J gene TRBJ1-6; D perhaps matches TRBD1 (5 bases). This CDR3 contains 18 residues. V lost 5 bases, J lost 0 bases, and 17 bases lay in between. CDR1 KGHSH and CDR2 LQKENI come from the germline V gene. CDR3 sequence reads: CASSNIGGFSSYNSPLHF. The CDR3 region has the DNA TGTGCCAGCTCAAACATCGGGGGTTTTAGCTCCTATAATTCACCCCTCCACTTT.

The CDR3 coding sequence is TGTGCCAGCAGCTTAATAGGGTCCAACTATGGCTACACCTTC. Its translation: CASSLIGSNYGYTF. The gene calls are TRBV7-8 and TRBJ1-2; D is undetermined. The CDR3 totals 14 residues. V dropped 2 bases and J dropped 2 bases, with 9 bases sitting between them. Germline assignment: CDR1 SGHVS and CDR2 FQNEAQ.

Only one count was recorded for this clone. CDR3 DNA sequence: TGTGCCAGTAGTATGGTCTTCGTCTCCACCTACGAGCAGTACTTC. Its translation is CASSMVFVSTYEQYF. V and J are TRBV19 and TRBJ2-7, with D uncertain. The germline V gene has CDR1 LNHDA and CDR2 SQIVND (reference sequence). V lost 3 bases and J lost 2, with 14 bases in between. This CDR3 has 15 residues.

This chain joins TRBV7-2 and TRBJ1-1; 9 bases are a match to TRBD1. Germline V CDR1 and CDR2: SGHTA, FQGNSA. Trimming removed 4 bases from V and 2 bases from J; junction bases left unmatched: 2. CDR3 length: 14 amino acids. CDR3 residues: CASSSGQGNTEAFF. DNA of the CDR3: TGTGCCAGCAGCTCGGGACAGGGTAACACTGAAGCTTTCTTT. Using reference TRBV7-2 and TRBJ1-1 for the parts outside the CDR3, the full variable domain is GAGVSQSPSNKVTEKGKDVELRCDPISGHTALYWYRQSLGQGLEFLIYFQGNSAPDKSGLPSDRFSAERTGGSVSTLTIQRTQQEDSAVYLCASSSGQGNTEAFFGQGTRLTVV.

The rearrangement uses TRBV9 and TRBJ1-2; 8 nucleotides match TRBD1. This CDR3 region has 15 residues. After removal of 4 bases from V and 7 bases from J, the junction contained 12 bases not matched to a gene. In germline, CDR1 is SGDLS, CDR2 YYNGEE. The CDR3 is CASSPRTGPTSGYTF. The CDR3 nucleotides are TGTGCCAGCAGCCCCCGGACAGGGCCTACCTCTGGCTACACCTTC.